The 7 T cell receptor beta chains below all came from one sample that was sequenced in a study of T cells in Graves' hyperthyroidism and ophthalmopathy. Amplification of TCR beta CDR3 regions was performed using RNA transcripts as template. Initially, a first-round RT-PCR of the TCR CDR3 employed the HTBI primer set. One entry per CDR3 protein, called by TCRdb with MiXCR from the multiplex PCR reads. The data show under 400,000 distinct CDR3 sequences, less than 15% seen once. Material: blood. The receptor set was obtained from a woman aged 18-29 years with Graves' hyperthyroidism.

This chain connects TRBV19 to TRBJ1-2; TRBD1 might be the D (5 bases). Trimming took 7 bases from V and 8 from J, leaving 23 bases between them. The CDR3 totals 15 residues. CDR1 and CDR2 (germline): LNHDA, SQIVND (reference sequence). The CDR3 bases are TGTGCCAGTAACATCGAGGGACTCCTCTCCGAGGGCTACACCTTC. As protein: CASNIEGLLSEGYTF. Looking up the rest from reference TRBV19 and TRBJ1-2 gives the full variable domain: DGGITQSPKYLFRKEGQNVTLSCEQNLNHDAMYWYRQDPGQGLRLIYYSQIVNDFQKGDIAEGYSVSREKKESFPLTVTSAQKNPTAFYLCASNIEGLLSEGYTFGSGTRLTVV.

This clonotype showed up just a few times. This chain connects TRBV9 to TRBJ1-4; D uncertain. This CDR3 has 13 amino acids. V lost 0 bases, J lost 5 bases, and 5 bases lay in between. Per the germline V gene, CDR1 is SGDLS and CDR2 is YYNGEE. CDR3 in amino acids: CASSVGANEKLFF. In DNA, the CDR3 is TGTGCCAGCAGCGTAGGCGCCAATGAAAAACTGTTTTTT.

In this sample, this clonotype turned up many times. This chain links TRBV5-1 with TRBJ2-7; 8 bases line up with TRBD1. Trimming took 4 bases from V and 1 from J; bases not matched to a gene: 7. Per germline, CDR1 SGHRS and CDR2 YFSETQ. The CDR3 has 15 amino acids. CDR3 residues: CASSPGQDISYEQYF. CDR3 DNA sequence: TGCGCCAGCAGCCCGGGACAGGACATTTCCTACGAGCAGTACTTC.

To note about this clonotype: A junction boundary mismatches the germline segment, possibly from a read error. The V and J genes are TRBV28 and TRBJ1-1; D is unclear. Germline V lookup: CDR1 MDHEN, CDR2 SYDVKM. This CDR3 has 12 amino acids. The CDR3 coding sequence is TGTGCCAGCAGTTTAGAGGGTTCTGAAGCTCTCTTT. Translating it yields CASSLEGSEALF.

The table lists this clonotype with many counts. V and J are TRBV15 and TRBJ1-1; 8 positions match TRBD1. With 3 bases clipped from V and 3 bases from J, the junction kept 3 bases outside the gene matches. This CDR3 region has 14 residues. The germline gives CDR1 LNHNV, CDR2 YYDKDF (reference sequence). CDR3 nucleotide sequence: TGTGCCACCAGCAGGGACAGGGAAGACACTGAAGCTTTCTTT. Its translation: CATSRDREDTEAFF.

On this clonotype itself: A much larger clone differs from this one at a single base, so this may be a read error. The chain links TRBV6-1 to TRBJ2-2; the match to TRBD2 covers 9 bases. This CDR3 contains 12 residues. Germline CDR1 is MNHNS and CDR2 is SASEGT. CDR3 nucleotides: TGTGCCACCAATAGAGGCGGGGGGGGGCTGTTTTTT. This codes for CATNRGGGGLFF.

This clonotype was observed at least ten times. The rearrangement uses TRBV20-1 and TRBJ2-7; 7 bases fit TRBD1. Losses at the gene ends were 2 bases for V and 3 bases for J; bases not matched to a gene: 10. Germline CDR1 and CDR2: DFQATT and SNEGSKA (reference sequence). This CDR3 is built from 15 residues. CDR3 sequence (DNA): TGCAGTGCTAGACCCCTGGGGAGACAGGGCTACGAGCAGTACTTC. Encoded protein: CSARPLGRQGYEQYF.